A single TCR beta chain is shown here with its context. What it recognizes is unknown. The sample belongs to a study of regulatory T cells in long-lasting Graves disease. The wider study: To qualify as persistent, Graves' disease required over 5 years of antithyroid drugs with positive TSH receptor antibodies. The study's findings and limits: The number of shared public clonotypes was higher in persistent patients (roughly 3,000) than new patients (more than 850). It was in persistent disease that TRBV28, TRBJ1-2 and TRBJ2-5 were favored.

To make TCR beta libraries, researchers used iRepertoire HTBI primers and Arm-PCR of CDR3 regions. One entry per CDR3 protein, called by TCRdb with MiXCR from the multiplex PCR reads. There are 300,000 to 350,000 distinct CDR3 sequences in the sample; around a fifth occur only once, and around 30% lies in the top ten. Specified time point: persistent/refractory GD, antithyroid drugs over 5 years with positive TRAb. The TCR library used RNA extracted from PBMCs. Nine milliliters of peripheral blood were taken and placed in EDTA tubes. Germline V CDR1 and CDR2: SGHKS, YYEKEE (reference sequence). This CDR3 is built from 15 residues. V lost 4 bases and J lost 7, with 21 bases in between.

This chain connects TRBV5-5 to TRBJ2-7, with D possibly TRBD1 on 7 matching bases. The TCR was taken from a female donor with Graves disease. Sequencing was performed on peripheral blood mononuclear cells (PBMCs), taken when the disease was refractory, from a patient treated with antithyroid drugs. CDR3 sequence (DNA): TGTGCCAGCAGCCTATCCCCAGGGGGGCAGTGGGAGCAGTACTTC. It codes for CASSLSPGGQWEQYF.